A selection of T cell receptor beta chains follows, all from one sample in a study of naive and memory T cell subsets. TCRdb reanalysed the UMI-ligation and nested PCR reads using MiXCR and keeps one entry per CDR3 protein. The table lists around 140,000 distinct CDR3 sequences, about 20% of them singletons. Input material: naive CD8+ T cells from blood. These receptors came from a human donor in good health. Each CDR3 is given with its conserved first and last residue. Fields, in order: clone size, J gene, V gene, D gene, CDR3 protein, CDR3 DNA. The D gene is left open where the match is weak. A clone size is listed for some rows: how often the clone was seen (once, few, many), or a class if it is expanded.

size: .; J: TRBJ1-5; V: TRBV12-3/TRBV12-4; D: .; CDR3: CASSLEGWDQPQHF; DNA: TGTGCCAGCAGTTTAGAAGGCTGGGATCAGCCCCAGCATTTT
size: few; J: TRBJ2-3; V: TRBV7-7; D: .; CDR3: CASSDRLGDTQYF; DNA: TGTGCTAGCAGCGACAGACTTGGAGATACGCAGTATTTT
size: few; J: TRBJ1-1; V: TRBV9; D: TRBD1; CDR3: CASSVGTGIENTEAFF; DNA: TGTGCCAGCAGCGTAGGGACAGGGATCGAGAACACTGAAGCTTTCTTT
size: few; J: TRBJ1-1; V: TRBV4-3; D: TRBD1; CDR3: CASSQYRGLNTEAFF; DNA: TGCGCCAGCAGCCAGTACAGGGGGCTGAACACTGAAGCTTTCTTT
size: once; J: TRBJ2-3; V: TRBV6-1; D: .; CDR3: CASLGLAYKDTQYF; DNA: TGTGCCAGCCTAGGGCTAGCGTATAAAGATACGCAGTATTTT
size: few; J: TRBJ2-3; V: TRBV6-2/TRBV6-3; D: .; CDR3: CASSYSLGFPDTQYF; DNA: TGTGCCAGCAGTTACTCGTTGGGGTTCCCAGATACGCAGTATTTT
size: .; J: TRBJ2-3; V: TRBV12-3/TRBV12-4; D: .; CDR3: CASSPPGQITDTQYF; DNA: TGTGCCAGCAGTCCGCCCGGGCAGATCACAGATACGCAGTATTTT
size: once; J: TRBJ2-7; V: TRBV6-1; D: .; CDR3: CASSEVRYEQYF; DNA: TGTGCCAGCAGTGAAGTACGGTACGAGCAGTACTTC
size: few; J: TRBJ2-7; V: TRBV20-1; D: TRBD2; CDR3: CSSSSGGPDEQYF; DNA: TGCAGTTCATCTAGCGGGGGGCCCGACGAGCAGTACTTC
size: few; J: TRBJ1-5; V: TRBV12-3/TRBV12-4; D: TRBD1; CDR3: CASKTGGQPQHF; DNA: TGTGCCAGCAAGACAGGGGGTCAGCCCCAGCATTTT
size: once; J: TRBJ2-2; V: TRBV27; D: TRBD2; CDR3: CASSRTSGNTGELFF; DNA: TGTGCCAGCAGTCGTACTAGCGGGAACACCGGGGAGCTGTTTTTT
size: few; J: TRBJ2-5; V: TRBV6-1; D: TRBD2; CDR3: CASSEAGGGGRETQYF; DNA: TGTGCCAGCAGTGAAGCTGGCGGGGGAGGACGTGAGACCCAGTACTTC
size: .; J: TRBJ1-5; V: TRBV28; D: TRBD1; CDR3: CASSSGQGHQPQHF; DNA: TGTGCCAGCAGTTCGGGACAGGGACATCAGCCCCAGCATTTT
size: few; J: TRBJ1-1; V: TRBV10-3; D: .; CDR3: CAISEGNTEAFF; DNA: TGTGCCATCAGTGAGGGGAACACTGAAGCTTTCTTT
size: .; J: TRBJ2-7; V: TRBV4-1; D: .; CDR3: CASSQGPLMYEQYF; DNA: TGCGCCAGCAGCCAAGGTCCCTTAATGTACGAGCAGTACTTC
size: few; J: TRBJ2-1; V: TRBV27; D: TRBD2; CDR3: CASSSGTSGSKEQFF; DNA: TGTGCCAGCAGCTCCGGGACTAGCGGGTCAAAAGAGCAGTTCTTC
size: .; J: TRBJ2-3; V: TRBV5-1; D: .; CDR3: CASNPIPRGTDTQYF; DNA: TGCGCCAGCAACCCCATCCCCCGGGGCACAGATACGCAGTATTTT
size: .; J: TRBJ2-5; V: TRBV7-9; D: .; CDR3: CASSLGFQALFQETQYF; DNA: TGTGCCAGCAGCTTAGGTTTTCAGGCCCTATTCCAAGAGACCCAGTACTTC
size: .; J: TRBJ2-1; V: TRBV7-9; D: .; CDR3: CASSLGWDVVVNEQFF; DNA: TGTGCCAGCAGCTTAGGCTGGGATGTTGTGGTCAATGAGCAGTTCTTC
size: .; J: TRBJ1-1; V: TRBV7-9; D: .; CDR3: CASSLGFVEAFF; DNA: TGTGCCAGCAGCTTAGGATTCGTTGAAGCTTTCTTT
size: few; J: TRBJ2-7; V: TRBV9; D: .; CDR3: CASSARTDYYEQYF; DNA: TGTGCCAGCAGCGCAAGGACTGATTACTACGAGCAGTACTTC
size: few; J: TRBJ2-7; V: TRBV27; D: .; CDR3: CASSITSSWYEQYF; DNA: TGTGCCAGCAGCATTACTAGCAGCTGGTACGAGCAGTACTTC
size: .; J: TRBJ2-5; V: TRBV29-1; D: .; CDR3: CSVEDGAGRIQETQYF; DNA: TGCAGCGTTGAAGACGGGGCAGGACGAATCCAAGAGACCCAGTACTTC
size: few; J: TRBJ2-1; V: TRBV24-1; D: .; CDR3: CATSDPIDTYNEQFF; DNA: TGTGCCACCAGTGATCCCATCGACACCTACAATGAGCAGTTCTTC
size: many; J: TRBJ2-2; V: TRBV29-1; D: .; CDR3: CSVLNVGELFF; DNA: TGCAGCGTTCTTAACGTCGGGGAGCTGTTTTTT
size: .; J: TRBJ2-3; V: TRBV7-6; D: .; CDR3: CASSSYGISTDTQYF; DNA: TGTGCCAGCAGCTCGTATGGAATTAGCACAGATACGCAGTATTTT
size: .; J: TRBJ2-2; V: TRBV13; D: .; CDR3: CASSSGVAAGELFF; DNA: TGTGCCAGCAGCTCAGGGGTTGCTGCCGGGGAGCTGTTTTTT
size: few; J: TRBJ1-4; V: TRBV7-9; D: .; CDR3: CASSYRDPGREKLFF; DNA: TGTGCCAGCAGCTACCGGGACCCAGGACGTGAAAAACTGTTTTTT
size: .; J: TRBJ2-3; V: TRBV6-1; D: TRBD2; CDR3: CASSGASGRGASTDTQYF; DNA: TGTGCCAGCAGTGGAGCTAGCGGGAGGGGTGCTAGCACAGATACGCAGTATTTT
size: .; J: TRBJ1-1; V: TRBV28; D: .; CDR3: CATSPGQPVTEAFF; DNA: TGTGCCACAAGCCCCGGACAGCCTGTCACTGAAGCTTTCTTT
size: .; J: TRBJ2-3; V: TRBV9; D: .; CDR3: CASSVEWSGDTQYF; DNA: TGTGCCAGCAGCGTTGAGTGGTCAGGAGATACGCAGTATTTT
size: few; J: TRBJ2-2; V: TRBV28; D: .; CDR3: CASSKFRPRAGELFF; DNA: TGTGCCAGCAGCAAATTCAGGCCAAGGGCCGGGGAGCTGTTTTTT
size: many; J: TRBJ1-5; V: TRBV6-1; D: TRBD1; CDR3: CASSEADRGKSNQPQHF; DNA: TGTGCCAGCAGTGAAGCGGACAGGGGGAAGAGCAATCAGCCCCAGCATTTT
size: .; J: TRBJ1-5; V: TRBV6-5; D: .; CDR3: CASSLIENQPQHF; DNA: TGTGCCAGCAGTTTAATAGAGAATCAGCCCCAGCATTTT
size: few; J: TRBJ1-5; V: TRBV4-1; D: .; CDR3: CASSLGPGVGQPQHF; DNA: TGCGCCAGCAGCCTGGGGCCAGGGGTCGGTCAGCCCCAGCATTTT
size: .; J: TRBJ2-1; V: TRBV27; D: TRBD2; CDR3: CATLPGGATREEGEQFF; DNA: TGTGCCACCCTACCGGGCGGGGCTACCCGGGAGGAGGGTGAGCAGTTCTTC
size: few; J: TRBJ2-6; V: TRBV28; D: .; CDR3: CASAREAGANVLTF; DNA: TGTGCCAGCGCAAGGGAGGCTGGGGCCAACGTCCTGACTTTC
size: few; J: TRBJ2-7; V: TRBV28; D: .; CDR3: CASSHSREQYF; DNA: TGTGCCAGCAGTCACTCGCGCGAGCAGTACTTC
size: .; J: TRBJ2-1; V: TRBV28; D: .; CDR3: CASSSDADEQFF; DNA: TGTGCCAGCAGTTCCGACGCTGATGAGCAGTTCTTC
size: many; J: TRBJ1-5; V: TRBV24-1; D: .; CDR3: CATSAGADHQPQHF; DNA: TGTGCCACCAGTGCTGGAGCCGATCATCAGCCCCAGCATTTT
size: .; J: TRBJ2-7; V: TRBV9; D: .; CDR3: CASSVGGDYEQYF; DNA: TGTGCCAGCAGCGTAGGGGGGGATTACGAGCAGTACTTC
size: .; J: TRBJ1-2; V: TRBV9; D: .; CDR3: CASSVVSGPHYGYTF; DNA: TGTGCCAGCAGCGTAGTCAGCGGGCCCCACTATGGCTACACCTTC
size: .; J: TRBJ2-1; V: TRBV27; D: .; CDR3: CASSPRYEGNEQFF; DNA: TGTGCCAGCAGTCCTAGGTATGAGGGGAATGAGCAGTTCTTC
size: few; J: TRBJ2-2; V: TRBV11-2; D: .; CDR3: CASSLILQGPGELFF; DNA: TGTGCCAGCAGCTTAATCCTGCAGGGTCCCGGGGAGCTGTTTTTT
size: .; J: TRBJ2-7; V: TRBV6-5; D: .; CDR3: CASSYAGRTNYEQYF; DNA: TGTGCCAGCAGTTACGCGGGACGGACCAACTACGAGCAGTACTTC
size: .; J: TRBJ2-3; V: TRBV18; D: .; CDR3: CASSPRTGYTDTQYF; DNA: TGTGCCAGCTCACCACGAACAGGATACACAGATACGCAGTATTTT
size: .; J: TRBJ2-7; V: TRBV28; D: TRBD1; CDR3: CASSTGQGINEQYF; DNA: TGTGCCAGCAGTACCGGACAGGGTATCAACGAGCAGTACTTC
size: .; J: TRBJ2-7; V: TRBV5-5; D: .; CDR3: CASRYAGAEQYF; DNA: TGTGCCAGCCGATACGCCGGGGCCGAGCAGTACTTC
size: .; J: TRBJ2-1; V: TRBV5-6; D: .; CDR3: CASSFTPKGEQFF; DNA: TGTGCCAGCAGCTTTACCCCAAAGGGTGAGCAGTTCTTC
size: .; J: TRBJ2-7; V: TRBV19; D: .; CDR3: CASSPVPYGEQYF; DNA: TGTGCCAGTAGTCCAGTACCCTACGGCGAGCAGTACTTC
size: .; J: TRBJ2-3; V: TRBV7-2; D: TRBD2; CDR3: CASSLDEREVQTDTQYF; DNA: TGTGCCAGCAGCTTAGATGAGCGGGAGGTTCAGACAGATACGCAGTATTTT
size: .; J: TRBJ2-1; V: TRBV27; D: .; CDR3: CASRPGGLNEQFF; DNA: TGTGCCAGCCGCCCTGGGGGGCTGAATGAGCAGTTCTTC
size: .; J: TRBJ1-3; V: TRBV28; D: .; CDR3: CASSFLQQISGNTIYF; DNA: TGTGCCAGCAGTTTTCTCCAGCAAATCTCTGGAAACACCATATATTTT
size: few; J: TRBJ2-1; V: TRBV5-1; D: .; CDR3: CASSLWEVGNEQFF; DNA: TGCGCCAGCAGCTTGTGGGAGGTCGGCAATGAGCAGTTCTTC
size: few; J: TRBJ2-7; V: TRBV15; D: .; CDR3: CATSRDQQPSSYEQYF; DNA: TGTGCCACCAGCAGAGATCAGCAGCCGAGCTCCTACGAGCAGTACTTC
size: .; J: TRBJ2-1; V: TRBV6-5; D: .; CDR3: CASSYVRGEQFF; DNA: TGTGCCAGCAGTTACGTAAGGGGTGAGCAGTTCTTC
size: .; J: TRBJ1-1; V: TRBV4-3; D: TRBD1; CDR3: CASSRQTGDTEAFF; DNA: TGCGCCAGCAGCCGTCAGACAGGGGACACTGAAGCTTTCTTT
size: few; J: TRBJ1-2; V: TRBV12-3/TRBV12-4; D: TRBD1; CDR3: CASRRGTGKNNYGYTF; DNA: TGTGCCAGCAGAAGAGGGACAGGGAAGAATAACTATGGCTACACCTTC
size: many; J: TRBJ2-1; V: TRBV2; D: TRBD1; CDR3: CASSGGQANEQFF; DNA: TGTGCCAGCAGTGGTGGACAGGCAAATGAGCAGTTCTTC
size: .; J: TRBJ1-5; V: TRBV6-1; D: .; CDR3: CASSDQGFSNQPQHF; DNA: TGTGCCAGCAGTGATCAAGGGTTTAGCAATCAGCCCCAGCATTTT